The source of this T cell receptor (beta chain) is a study of CD8+ T cells in alopecia areata. Study overall: Administration of oral tofacitinib to treated patients was at 5 to 10 mg twice daily. Severity among treated patients was scored by the percentage of scalp area affected.

Sample treatment: oral pan-JAK inhibitor, 5-10 mg twice daily. Per germline, CDR1 SGDLS and CDR2 YYNGEE. The V gene end was trimmed by 4 bases and the J gene end by 4 bases; junction bases not matched to a gene: 6. The CDR3 has 14 residues. TCR sequencing used cDNA made by reverse transcription of extracted RNA. Only in-frame clones appear in the TCRdb table, and some are missing; sequencing was by immunoSEQ multiplex PCR. The table includes 190,000 or so clones, more than 45% detected once. General observations from the study: Among the top 100, expanded CD8+ clones, as well as scalp clonality, were significantly decreased by tofacitinib. It was lesional scalp, especially alopecia totalis/universalis, that showed higher clonality than normal scalp.

Of note for this clone: Its target is unknown.

The receptor comes from a human donor with alopecia areata. The sample here was CD4+ T cells sorted from blood, taken at week 24, from a patient treated with tofacitinib. This chain links TRBV9 with TRBJ2-5; TRBD1 aligns across 8 bases. CDR3 loop: CASSPDRGGETQYF. In DNA form, the CDR3 reads TGTGCCAGCAGCCCCGACAGGGGAGGAGAGACCCAGTACTTC.